This T cell receptor (beta chain) is from a study of T cell clones after liver transplantation. Study as a whole: Subjects received no induction therapy and standard immunosuppression until randomization at 12-24 months post-transplant. Regarding the study as a whole: These preliminary findings come from unstandardized post-transplant sampling times. Low donor cell numbers restricted donor-reactive repertoire measurement in two subjects.

Per the germline V gene, CDR1 is MDHEN and CDR2 is SYDVKM. The CDR3 totals 16 residues. V lost 5 bases to trimming and J lost 7 bases; unmatched junction nucleotides: 10. The method was immunoSEQ multiplex PCR; TCRdb's version includes in-frame clones alone and lacks a portion of them. The data contain roughly 100,000 clones, around 80% of them singletons. This clone came up once. What it recognizes is unknown. The chain employs TRBV28 and TRBJ2-3, with 12 nucleotides matching TRBD2. Sequences were derived from CD4+ T cells from blood, sampled approximately 50 months after liver transplant. The sequence was collected from a human patient who received a liver transplant. Some T cells may have come from the graft donor. For the CDR3, the DNA is TGTGCCAGCAGTCCTCGGACTAGCGGGATCGGAAATACGCAGTATTTT. Protein sequence: CASSPRTSGIGNTQYF.